Given below is one T cell receptor beta chain in context. The antigen this receptor binds is unknown. It has no much larger one-base neighbor in the sample; base qualities were not kept. The sample is drawn from a study of shared clonotypes between healthy human individuals (dated by TCRdb to the early 2020s). Some background on the complete study: A few men and two women, aged 18 to 49 years, made up the cohort. Per donor, three plates each were used for CD4 naive and CD4 memory, two for CD8 naive, and one for CD8 memory. To estimate repertoire size and how much clonotype sharing occurs between individuals, the study deeply sequenced the blood TCR repertoires of about 5 healthy adults. Different laboratories and diverse techniques were used to prepare libraries and sequence TCR repertoires, to increase sequencing depth and limit assay-specific biases. Each donor's leukapheresis produced roughly between roughly 0.85 and 10 billion PBMCs.

Unmatched junction bases come to 10, with V trimmed by 4 bases and J by 5 bases. Taken from the germline V gene (reference sequence), the CDR1 and CDR2 loops are SEHNR and FQNEAQ. The CDR3 runs 18 amino acids, cysteine and phenylalanine included. The kept DNA is CDR3 alone, 54 bases in frame from the first base. For the CD8 naive samples, CD45RO-negative cells were positively selected for CCR7, yielding a CD45RA+CCR7+ population from which TemRA cells were excluded. The donors were healthy, HIV-negative adults with no recently reported acute infections or vaccinations. Every donor was a Caucasian adult residing in Nashville, Tennessee, USA. After blood collection by leukapheresis, PBMCs were isolated using Ficoll-Histopaque density gradient centrifugation and then cryopreserved in the vapor phase of liquid nitrogen. Analytical flow cytometry was used to check the purity and quantity of every magnetically sorted T cell population. Each sorted fraction had its genomic DNA isolated and then quantified by UV absorbance on a Nanodrop 2000c.

The investigation overall reported the following: Rarefaction of sorted-subset datasets indicated incomplete sequencing despite the large sequencing depth. Naive subsets generally had larger estimated clonotype richness than memory subsets did. Roughly 5.2% of naive CD4, more than 3% of naive CD8, 2% to 2.5% of memory CD4, and around 0.42% of memory CD8 clonotypes were shared across several donors. Pairwise subsampling indicated that sequencing depth was expected to affect the degree of clonotype sharing among donors. Sampling was restricted to blood, and TCR repertoires in tissue are likely to differ from TCR repertoires in blood. Compared with non-shared clonotypes, the clonotypes found in all four sorted-subset donors had higher generation probabilities. The small number of donors limited the genetic and exposure-history diversity represented.

Using the deep immunoSEQ assay, multiplex PCR amplified TCR CDR3 regions from genomic DNA. Extracted genomic DNA from each cell subset was distributed evenly across all wells of several immunoSEQ 96-well plates, and each plate was treated as a replicate. Each replicate PCR for sorted subsets received approximately 220 ng genomic DNA, equal to tens of thousands of T cell genomes. The purified libraries were quantified using a Qubit 3.0 fluorometer, sized with a Bioanalyzer 2100, and then quantified again using the KAPA Library Quantification kit. Each immunoSEQ 96-well plate was sequenced on its own single-read 150-cycle Illumina NextSeq 550 flow cell. As for the authors' bioinformatics: Because the immunoSEQ output included only junctional sequences and no quality scores, the filtering could not be the same as the filtering used for full-length reads. To assign V/J genes and CDR3, sequences were annotated against IMGT germline references using PyIR, a Python wrapper for IgBLAST v1.9. Reads with weak V/J assignments (E-value above 1e-6), missing CDR3, stop codons, out-of-frame junctions, or ambiguous translated residues were removed. V3J clonotypes were defined by identical inferred V gene, J gene, and CDR3 amino acid sequence. The percentage overlap between two repertoires was calculated by dividing the number of shared unique clonotypes by the size of the smaller repertoire. Richness of each repertoire was evaluated using RTK rarefaction, the Chao1 estimator, and Recon v2.1 estimates of unobserved clonotypes. Generation probabilities were computed with OLGA for all TCRbeta clonotypes obtained by the gDNA method from several donors. TCRdb obtained this table from immuneACCESS and retained in-frame rearrangements with V and J assigned. These tables miss some clones; where compared with another copy, unresolved V genes account for less than half of the shortfall, and the remainder is unexplained. That table is the source of V, J and clone size, and D and trimming were worked out from the DNA. The sample data list some 740,000 clones, and 80% to 95% of these were observed just once. Of the sample, nearly 25% falls within the top ten clones.

The source material was naive CD8+ T cells sorted from blood. The sample's cell subset or site label, decoded: CD45RA+CCR7+. This sequence uses TRBV7-9 and TRBJ2-5, and 16 junctional nucleotides match TRBD2. This sequence was found in a man aged 30 to 45 in good health. The CDR3 protein: CASSYGTSGRASWETQYF. In nucleotide form, the sequence is TGTGCCAGCAGCTATGGGACTAGCGGGAGGGCGAGCTGGGAGACCCAGTACTTC.